These T cell receptor beta chains were read from a single sample in a study of blood T cell repertoires in COVID-19. TCRdb keeps only in-frame clones here, not all; method: immunoSEQ multiplex PCR. This sample has roughly 160,000 clones, with approximately 81% found just once. The sequencing input was PBMCs or T cells enriched from blood (not recorded which). Receptors originate from a man in his 60s who had recovered from COVID-19. Each CDR3 is given with its conserved first and last residue. Each record gives: V gene, CDR3 length, J gene, clone size, D gene, CDR3 protein, CDR3 DNA. The D gene is left open where the match is weak. Rows may omit the clone size; those that give it use once, few, many or a size class.

v_gene: TRBV28; len: 15; j_gene: TRBJ1-2; abundance: few; d_gene: TRBD1; CDR3aa: CASSPPTGGADGYTF; CDR3nt: TGTGCCAGCAGTCCTCCTACAGGGGGCGCGGATGGCTACACCTTC
v_gene: TRBV10-3; len: 15; j_gene: TRBJ2-3; abundance: -; d_gene: TRBD1; CDR3aa: CAISDPGQGTDTQYF; CDR3nt: TGTGCCATCAGTGACCCGGGACAGGGTACAGATACGCAGTATTTT
v_gene: TRBV20-1; len: 11; j_gene: TRBJ2-1; abundance: -; d_gene: -; CDR3aa: CSAQERDEQFF; CDR3nt: TGCAGTGCGCAGGAGAGGGATGAGCAGTTCTTC
v_gene: TRBV20-1; len: 13; j_gene: TRBJ1-5; abundance: -; d_gene: -; CDR3aa: CSASGGGDQPQHF; CDR3nt: TGCAGTGCTAGTGGGGGAGGCGATCAGCCCCAGCATTTT
v_gene: TRBV28; len: 13; j_gene: TRBJ2-7; abundance: -; d_gene: TRBD1; CDR3aa: CASRRDRLYEQYF; CDR3nt: TGTGCCAGCCGTAGGGACAGGCTCTACGAGCAGTACTTC
v_gene: TRBV3-1/TRBV3-2; len: 16; j_gene: TRBJ1-1; abundance: -; d_gene: -; CDR3aa: CASSQTNRVRGTEAFF; CDR3nt: TGTGCCAGCAGCCAAACTAACAGGGTAAGGGGCACTGAAGCTTTCTTT
v_gene: TRBV9; len: 14; j_gene: TRBJ2-7; abundance: many; d_gene: -; CDR3aa: CASSVGGQASEQYF; CDR3nt: TGTGCCAGCAGCGTAGGTGGGCAGGCAAGCGAGCAGTACTTC
v_gene: TRBV28; len: 14; j_gene: TRBJ2-7; abundance: -; d_gene: TRBD1; CDR3aa: CASTRTGTPYEQYF; CDR3nt: TGTGCCAGCACCCGGACAGGGACCCCCTACGAGCAGTACTTC
v_gene: TRBV3-1/TRBV3-2; len: 15; j_gene: TRBJ1-1; abundance: -; d_gene: TRBD1; CDR3aa: CASSPRQGWGTEAFF; CDR3nt: TGTGCCAGCAGCCCCCGACAGGGTTGGGGCACTGAAGCTTTCTTT
v_gene: TRBV29-1; len: 13; j_gene: TRBJ2-1; abundance: -; d_gene: -; CDR3aa: CSVGLTLYNEQFF; CDR3nt: TGCAGCGTTGGACTAACCTTATACAATGAGCAGTTCTTC
v_gene: TRBV27; len: 14; j_gene: TRBJ1-1; abundance: -; d_gene: -; CDR3aa: CASSWGFGNTEAFF; CDR3nt: TGTGCCAGCAGTTGGGGCTTCGGGAACACTGAAGCTTTCTTT
v_gene: TRBV6-1; len: 13; j_gene: TRBJ1-5; abundance: once; d_gene: -; CDR3aa: CASSAARNQPQHF; CDR3nt: TGTGCCAGCAGTGCAGCACGGAATCAGCCCCAGCATTTT
v_gene: TRBV19; len: 16; j_gene: TRBJ1-1; abundance: -; d_gene: -; CDR3aa: CASSMIGQTGDTEAFF; CDR3nt: TGTGCCAGTAGTATGATCGGACAGACTGGGGACACTGAAGCTTTCTTT
v_gene: TRBV4-2; len: 17; j_gene: TRBJ2-4; abundance: -; d_gene: TRBD2; CDR3aa: CASSQGLAVLAKNIQYF; CDR3nt: TGTGCCAGCAGCCAGGGACTAGCGGTACTAGCCAAAAACATTCAGTACTTC
v_gene: TRBV27; len: 15; j_gene: TRBJ2-1; abundance: -; d_gene: TRBD1; CDR3aa: CASSSGTGGWDEQFF; CDR3nt: TGTGCCAGCAGTTCTGGGACAGGGGGCTGGGATGAGCAGTTCTTC
v_gene: TRBV11-3; len: 18; j_gene: TRBJ2-3; abundance: -; d_gene: TRBD2; CDR3aa: CASSLGGLAGGPGDTQYF; CDR3nt: TGTGCCAGCAGCTTAGGAGGACTAGCGGGAGGGCCAGGAGATACGCAGTATTTT
v_gene: TRBV29-1; len: 15; j_gene: TRBJ2-5; abundance: once; d_gene: TRBD2; CDR3aa: CSVGGGLAGVETQYF; CDR3nt: TGCAGCGTGGGCGGGGGGTTAGCGGGAGTGGAGACCCAGTACTTC
v_gene: TRBV18; len: 13; j_gene: TRBJ2-7; abundance: -; d_gene: -; CDR3aa: CASSWAQSYEQYF; CDR3nt: TGTGCCAGCTCGTGGGCCCAGTCCTACGAGCAGTACTTC
v_gene: TRBV5-1; len: 12; j_gene: TRBJ1-1; abundance: -; d_gene: TRBD1; CDR3aa: CASSPTGAEAFF; CDR3nt: TGCGCCAGCTCCCCAACAGGGGCTGAAGCTTTCTTT
v_gene: TRBV5-1; len: 14; j_gene: TRBJ1-1; abundance: -; d_gene: TRBD1; CDR3aa: CASSGGQGDTEAFF; CDR3nt: TGCGCCAGCAGCGGCGGACAGGGGGATACTGAAGCTTTCTTT
v_gene: TRBV7-9; len: 15; j_gene: TRBJ2-7; abundance: -; d_gene: TRBD1; CDR3aa: CASSQGTGSGYEQYF; CDR3nt: TGTGCCAGCAGCCAGGGGACAGGGAGCGGATACGAGCAGTACTTC
v_gene: TRBV6-4; len: 14; j_gene: TRBJ1-5; abundance: few; d_gene: -; CDR3aa: CASRVLRPNQAQHF; CDR3nt: TGTGCCAGCAGAGTACTGAGGCCCAATCAAGCCCAGCATTTT
v_gene: TRBV19; len: 13; j_gene: TRBJ2-1; abundance: -; d_gene: TRBD2; CDR3aa: CATLPTSGNEQFF; CDR3nt: TGTGCCACCCTACCGACTAGCGGCAATGAGCAGTTCTTC
v_gene: TRBV7-6; len: 15; j_gene: TRBJ2-1; abundance: -; d_gene: TRBD1; CDR3aa: CASSPSGQGWVEQFF; CDR3nt: TGTGCCAGCAGCCCCTCGGGACAGGGTTGGGTTGAGCAGTTCTTC
v_gene: TRBV12-5; len: 15; j_gene: TRBJ1-1; abundance: -; d_gene: -; CDR3aa: CASGLGHRVNTEAFF; CDR3nt: TGTGCTAGTGGTTTGGGACATCGAGTGAACACTGAAGCTTTCTTT
v_gene: TRBV12-5; len: 14; j_gene: TRBJ2-5; abundance: -; d_gene: -; CDR3aa: CASGSDFRGETQYF; CDR3nt: TGTGCTAGTGGTTCCGATTTCAGGGGAGAGACCCAGTACTTC
v_gene: TRBV6-5; len: 11; j_gene: TRBJ2-7; abundance: -; d_gene: -; CDR3aa: CASTSGYEQYF; CDR3nt: TGTGCCAGTACCTCCGGCTACGAGCAGTACTTC
v_gene: TRBV7-3; len: 13; j_gene: TRBJ1-2; abundance: -; d_gene: -; CDR3aa: CASSLVGGRGYTF; CDR3nt: TGTGCCAGCAGCTTAGTCGGGGGTCGCGGCTACACCTTC